The entry below gives a single T cell receptor (beta chain) sequence along with its context. This specimen belongs to a study of blood T cell repertoires in COVID-19. In the study overall: Acute and convalescent COVID-19 specimens originated in the United States, Italy and Spain. T cells, B-cell-depleted T cells, or PBMCs provided the cDNA or gDNA that served as material.

Germline V gene lookup returns CDR1 MRHNA and CDR2 SNTAGT. This CDR3 comprises 13 residues. With 5 bases removed from V and 6 bases from J, the gap between germline ends came to 11 bases. Authors' data handling: It was from reference gene primer amplification that nucleated cell counts were estimated. Some clones are missing from TCRdb's copy, which holds only in-frame ones; the method was immunoSEQ multiplex PCR. V, J and clone size are taken as reported in that table, and D and trimming were inferred from the DNA itself. The repertoire holds 190,000 or so clones, with around nine tenths as singletons.

The receptor was isolated from a woman younger than 30 who had recovered from COVID-19. The sequenced material came from peripheral blood. The chain carries TRBV6-4 and TRBJ2-1; D possibly corresponds to TRBD1 (5 bases). The CDR3 sequence: CASSPTDSNEQFF. As DNA, the CDR3 is TGTGCCAGCAGTCCGACAGATAGCAATGAGCAGTTCTTC.